The clone carrying this T cell receptor (beta chain) was observed a handful of times. What it recognizes is unknown. This sample was included in a study of identical twins' blood T cells. Looking at the study overall: Roughly 50 million reads covered roughly 6 alpha-chain and roughly 6 beta-chain libraries.

As processed by the authors: Clonotypes per individual ranged from about 85,000 to nearly 550,000. One entry per CDR3 protein results from TCRdb running MiXCR on the 5' RACE reads. These V and J calls rely on TCRdb rather than the paper's analysis. The sample holds about 370,000 distinct CDR3 sequences, about 28% seen once. The J segment lost 2 bases and the V segment lost 3 bases, leaving 5 bases of the junction unmatched. The CDR3 has 15 residues. CDR1 is KGHSH and CDR2 is LQKENI in the germline V gene. Findings of the study overall: Even for out-of-frame TCRbeta, twins reportedly shared V gene usage much more than unrelated donors.

This TCR derives from a woman between 18 and 50 years old in good health. The sequencing sample was made of PBMCs. The chain employs TRBV18 and TRBJ1-2; 8 nucleotides line up with TRBD1. The CDR3 protein is CASSPETGANYGYTF. The CDR3 nucleotides are TGTGCCAGCTCACCCGAGACAGGGGCGAACTATGGCTACACCTTC.